The clone carrying this TCR beta chain has just a few counts. The antigen is not known. The data belong to a study of cytomegalovirus exposure and HLA in healthy donors. It was with 60 Vbeta and 13 Jbeta primers that the PCR ran. The assay was immunoSEQ multiplex PCR, and TCRdb's table has in-frame clones only and misses some. Of over 130,000 clones in the sample, roughly two thirds were seen once. Broader study findings: Being productive about 87% or about 30% of the time was typical of most TCR beta V segments in an earlier analysis.

V was trimmed by 5 bases and J by 4 bases, leaving 14 bases between them. The length of the CDR3 is 14 residues. CDR1 is SGHTA, CDR2 FQGTGA, per germline. The sequenced material came from PBMCs. The chain combines TRBV7-3 with TRBJ1-1, with D possibly matching TRBD1 (6 bases). This TCR was sampled from a male donor in good health and CMV-seronegative. DNA for the CDR3: TGTGCCAGCAGCCAAGGGGGAAAAGGCACTGAAGCTTTCTTT. This encodes CASSQGGKGTEAFF.